This T cell receptor (beta chain) was profiled in a study of blood T cell repertoires in COVID-19. The CDR3 is 15 residues long. Per the germline V gene, CDR1 is SGHTA and CDR2 is FQGNSA. Original handling: For nucleated cells, counts were estimated from reference gene primer amplification. The repertoire was sequenced with immunoSEQ multiplex PCR; TCRdb's copy has only in-frame clones and lacks some. That table furnishes V, J and clone size, whereas the DNA furnished D and trimming. The sample shows 80,000 to 100,000 clones, roughly 88% of them seen only once. Remarks on this clone: The junction differs from germline at one of its ends, possibly a read error.

This chain uses TRBV7-2 with TRBJ2-1, with 10 bases matching TRBD2. Sequenced input: peripheral blood. This clonotype originated in a human donor with active COVID-19. The donor label of this sample is uncertain. CDR3 sequence: CASSLDGLAGEERFF. CDR3 in DNA: TGTGCCAGCAGCTTAGACGGCCTAGCGGGGGAAGAGCGGTTCTTC.